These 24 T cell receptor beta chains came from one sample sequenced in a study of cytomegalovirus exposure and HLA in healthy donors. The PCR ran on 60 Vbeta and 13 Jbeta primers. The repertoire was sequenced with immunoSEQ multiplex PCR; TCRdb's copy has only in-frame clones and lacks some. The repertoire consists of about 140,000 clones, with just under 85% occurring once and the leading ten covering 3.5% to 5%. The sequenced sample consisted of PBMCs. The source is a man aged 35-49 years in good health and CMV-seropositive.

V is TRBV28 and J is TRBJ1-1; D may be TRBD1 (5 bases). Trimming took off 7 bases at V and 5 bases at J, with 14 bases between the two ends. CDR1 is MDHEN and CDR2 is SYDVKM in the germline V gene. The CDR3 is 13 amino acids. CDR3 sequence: CASISRGGTEAFF. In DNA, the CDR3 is TGTGCCAGCATCTCCCGGGGGGGAACTGAAGCTTTCTTT.

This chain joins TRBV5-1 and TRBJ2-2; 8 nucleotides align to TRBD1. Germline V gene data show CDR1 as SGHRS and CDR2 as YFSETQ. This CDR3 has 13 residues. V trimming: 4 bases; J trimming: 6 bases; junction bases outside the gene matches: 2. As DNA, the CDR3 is TGCGCCAGCAGCGTACAGGGGGCCGGGGAGCTGTTTTTT. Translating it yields CASSVQGAGELFF.

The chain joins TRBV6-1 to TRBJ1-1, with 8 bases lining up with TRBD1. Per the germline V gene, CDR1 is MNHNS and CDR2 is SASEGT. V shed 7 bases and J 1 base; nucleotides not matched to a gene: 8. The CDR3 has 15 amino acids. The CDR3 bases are TGTGCCAGCAAGCCCCAGGGGGCTACGAACACTGAAGCTTTCTTT. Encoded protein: CASKPQGATNTEAFF.

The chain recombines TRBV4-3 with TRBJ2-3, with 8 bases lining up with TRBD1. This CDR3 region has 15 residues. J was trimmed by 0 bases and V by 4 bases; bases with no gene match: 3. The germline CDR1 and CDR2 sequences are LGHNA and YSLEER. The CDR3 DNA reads TGCGCCAGCAGCCTCGGACAGGGCAGCACAGATACGCAGTATTTT. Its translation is CASSLGQGSTDTQYF.

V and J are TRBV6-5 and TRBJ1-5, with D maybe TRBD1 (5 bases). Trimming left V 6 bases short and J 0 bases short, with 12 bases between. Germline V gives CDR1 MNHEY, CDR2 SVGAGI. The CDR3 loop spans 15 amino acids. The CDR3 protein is CASSSGGYSNQPQHF. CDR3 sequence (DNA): TGTGCCAGCAGCTCGGGGGGGTATAGCAATCAGCCCCAGCATTTT.

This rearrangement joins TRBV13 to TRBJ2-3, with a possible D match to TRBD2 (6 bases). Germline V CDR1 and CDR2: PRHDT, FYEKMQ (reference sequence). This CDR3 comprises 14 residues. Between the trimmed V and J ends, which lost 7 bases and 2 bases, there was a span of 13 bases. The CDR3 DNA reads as TGTGCCAGCATTAGGCGGGGACCCACAGATACGCAGTATTTT. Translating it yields CASIRRGPTDTQYF.

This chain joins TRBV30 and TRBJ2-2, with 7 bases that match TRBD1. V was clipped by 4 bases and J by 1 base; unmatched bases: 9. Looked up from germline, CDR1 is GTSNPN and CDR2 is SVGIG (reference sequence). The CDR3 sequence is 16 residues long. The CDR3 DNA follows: TGTGCCTGGAAGGCCGTGGGGACAGTGAACACCGGGGAGCTGTTTTTT. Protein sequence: CAWKAVGTVNTGELFF. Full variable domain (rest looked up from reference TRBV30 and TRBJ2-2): SQTIHQWPATLVQPVGSPLSLECTVEGTSNPNLYWYRQAAGRGLQLLFYSVGIGQISSEVPQNLSASRPQDRQFILSSKKLLLSDSGFYLCAWKAVGTVNTGELFFGEGSRLTVL.

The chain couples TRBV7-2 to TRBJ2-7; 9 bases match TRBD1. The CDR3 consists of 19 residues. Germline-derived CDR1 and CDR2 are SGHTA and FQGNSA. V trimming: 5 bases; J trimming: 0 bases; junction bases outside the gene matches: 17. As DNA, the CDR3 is TGTGCCAGCAGCCTCAGGGACAGGGTTACTGCTCCTGTCTCCTACGAGCAGTACTTC. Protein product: CASSLRDRVTAPVSYEQYF.

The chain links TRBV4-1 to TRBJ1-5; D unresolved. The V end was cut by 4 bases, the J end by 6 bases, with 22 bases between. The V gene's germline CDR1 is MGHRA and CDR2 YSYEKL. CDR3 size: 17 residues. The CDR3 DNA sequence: TGCGCCAGCAGCCCCCAGGAGGGAACAGTCGGGTTTCAGCCCCAGCATTTT. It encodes CASSPQEGTVGFQPQHF.

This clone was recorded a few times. Here the CDR3 reads CASSSNRAGVVYEQYF. Written as DNA, the CDR3 is TGTGCCAGCAGCTCGAACAGGGCCGGGGTCGTGTACGAGCAGTACTTC. This sequence joins TRBV7-2 and TRBJ2-7; a possible D gene is TRBD1 (6 bases). CDR1 is SGHTA, CDR2 FQGNSA, per germline. V was clipped by 4 bases and J by 4 bases, with 20 bases between them. The CDR3 extends over 16 amino acids.

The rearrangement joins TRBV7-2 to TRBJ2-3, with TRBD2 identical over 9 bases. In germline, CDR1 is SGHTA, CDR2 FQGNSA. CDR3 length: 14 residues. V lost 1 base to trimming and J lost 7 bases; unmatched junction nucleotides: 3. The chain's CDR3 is CASSLGASGNTQYF. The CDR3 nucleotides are TGTGCCAGCAGCTTAGGTGCTAGCGGGAATACGCAGTATTTT.

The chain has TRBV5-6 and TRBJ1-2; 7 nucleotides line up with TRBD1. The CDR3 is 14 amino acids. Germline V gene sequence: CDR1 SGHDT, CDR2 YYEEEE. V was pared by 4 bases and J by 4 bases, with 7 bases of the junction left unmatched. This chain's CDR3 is CASSLDRVSYGYTF. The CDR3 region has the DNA TGTGCCAGCAGCCTTGACAGGGTGAGCTATGGCTACACCTTC.

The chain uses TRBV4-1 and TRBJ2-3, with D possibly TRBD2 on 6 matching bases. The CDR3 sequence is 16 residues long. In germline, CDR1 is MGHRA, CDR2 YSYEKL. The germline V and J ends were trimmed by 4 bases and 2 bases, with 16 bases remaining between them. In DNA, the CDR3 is TGCGCCAGCAGCCTCCGGGGGAGCGATCCCACAGATACGCAGTATTTT. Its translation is CASSLRGSDPTDTQYF.

Here the CDR3 DNA reads TGTGCCAGCAGTAGCCCGGGACAGGGGTTGTATGGCTACACCTTC. Translated: CASSSPGQGLYGYTF. V gene TRBV6-1 combines with J gene TRBJ1-2; 10 bases map to TRBD1. V was clipped by 5 bases and J by 5 bases; unmatched bases: 8. This CDR3 is built from 15 residues. Germline loops: CDR1 MNHNS, CDR2 SASEGT.

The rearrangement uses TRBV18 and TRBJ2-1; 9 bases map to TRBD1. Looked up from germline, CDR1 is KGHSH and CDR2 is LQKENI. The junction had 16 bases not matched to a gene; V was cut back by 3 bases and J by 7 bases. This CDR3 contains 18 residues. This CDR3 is CASSPLYLPGQGGNEQFF. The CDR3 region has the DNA TGTGCCAGCTCACCTCTCTATCTTCCGGGACAGGGAGGGAATGAGCAGTTCTTC.

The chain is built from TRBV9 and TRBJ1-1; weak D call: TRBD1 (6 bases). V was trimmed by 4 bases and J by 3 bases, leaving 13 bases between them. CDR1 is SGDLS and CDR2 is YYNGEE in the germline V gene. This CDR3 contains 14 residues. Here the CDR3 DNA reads TGTGCCAGCAGCCTTAATCGACAGGACACTGAAGCTTTCTTT. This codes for CASSLNRQDTEAFF.

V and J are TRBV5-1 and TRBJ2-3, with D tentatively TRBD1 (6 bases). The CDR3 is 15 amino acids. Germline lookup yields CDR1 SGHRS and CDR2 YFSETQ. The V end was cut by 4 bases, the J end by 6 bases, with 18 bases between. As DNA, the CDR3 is TGCGCCAGCAGCCTGAGGGACCGCACAGGGGATACGCAGTATTTT. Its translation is CASSLRDRTGDTQYF.

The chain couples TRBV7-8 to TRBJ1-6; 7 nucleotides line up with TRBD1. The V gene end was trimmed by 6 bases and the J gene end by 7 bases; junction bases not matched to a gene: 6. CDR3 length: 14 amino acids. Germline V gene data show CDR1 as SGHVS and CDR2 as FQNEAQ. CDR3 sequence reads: CASRIGTDNSPLHF. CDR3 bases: TGTGCCAGCAGGATCGGGACAGACAATTCACCCCTCCACTTT.

The CDR3 spells CATRQGIYEQYF. In DNA form, the CDR3 reads TGTGCCACCCGACAGGGGATCTACGAGCAGTACTTC. The V gene is TRBV6-6, the J gene TRBJ2-7, with 8 bases lining up with TRBD1. Germline-derived CDR1 and CDR2 are MNHNY and SVGAGI (reference sequence). The CDR3 has 12 amino acids. Trimming removed 10 bases from V and 3 bases from J; junction bases left unmatched: 5.

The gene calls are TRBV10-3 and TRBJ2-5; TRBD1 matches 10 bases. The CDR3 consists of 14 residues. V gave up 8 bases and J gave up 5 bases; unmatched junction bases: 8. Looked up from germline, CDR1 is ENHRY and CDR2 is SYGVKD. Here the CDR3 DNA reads TGTGCCATCGGCGACAGGGGGCTAGGGGAGACCCAGTACTTC. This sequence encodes CAIGDRGLGETQYF.

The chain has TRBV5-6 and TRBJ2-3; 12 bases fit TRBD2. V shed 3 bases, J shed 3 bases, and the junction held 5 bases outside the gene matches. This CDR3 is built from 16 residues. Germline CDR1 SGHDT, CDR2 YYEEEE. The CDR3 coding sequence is TGTGCCAGCAGCTACCGACTAGCGGGAGTAACAGATACGCAGTATTTT. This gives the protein CASSYRLAGVTDTQYF.

The CDR3, as DNA: TGTGCCAGCAGCAAGACAGGGGGTATAGCCAAAAACATTCAGTACTTC. It yields the protein CASSKTGGIAKNIQYF. The chain recombines TRBV7-9 with TRBJ2-4; 9 bases agree with TRBD1. Germline V gives CDR1 SEHNR, CDR2 FQNEAQ (reference sequence). V trimming: 5 bases; J trimming: 0 bases; junction bases outside the gene matches: 5. This CDR3 spans 16 amino acids. Complete variable domain (other parts from reference TRBV7-9 and TRBJ2-4): DTGVSQNPRHKITKRGQNVTFRCDPISEHNRLYWYRQTLGQGPEFLTYFQNEAQLEKSRLLSDRFSAERPKGSFSTLEIQRTEQGDSAMYLCASSKTGGIAKNIQYFGAGTRLSVL.

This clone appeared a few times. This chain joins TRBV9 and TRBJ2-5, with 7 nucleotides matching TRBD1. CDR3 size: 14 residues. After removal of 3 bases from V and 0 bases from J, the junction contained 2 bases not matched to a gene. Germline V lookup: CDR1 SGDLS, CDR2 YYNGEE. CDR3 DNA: TGTGCCAGCAGCGCCAGGGGGTACCAAGAGACCCAGTACTTC. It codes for CASSARGYQETQYF.

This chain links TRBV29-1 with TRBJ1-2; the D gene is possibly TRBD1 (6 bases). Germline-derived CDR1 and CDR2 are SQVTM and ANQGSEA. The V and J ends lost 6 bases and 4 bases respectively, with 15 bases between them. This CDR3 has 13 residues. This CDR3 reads CSVSWTAPYGYTF. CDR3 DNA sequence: TGCAGCGTCTCCTGGACAGCACCCTATGGCTACACCTTC.